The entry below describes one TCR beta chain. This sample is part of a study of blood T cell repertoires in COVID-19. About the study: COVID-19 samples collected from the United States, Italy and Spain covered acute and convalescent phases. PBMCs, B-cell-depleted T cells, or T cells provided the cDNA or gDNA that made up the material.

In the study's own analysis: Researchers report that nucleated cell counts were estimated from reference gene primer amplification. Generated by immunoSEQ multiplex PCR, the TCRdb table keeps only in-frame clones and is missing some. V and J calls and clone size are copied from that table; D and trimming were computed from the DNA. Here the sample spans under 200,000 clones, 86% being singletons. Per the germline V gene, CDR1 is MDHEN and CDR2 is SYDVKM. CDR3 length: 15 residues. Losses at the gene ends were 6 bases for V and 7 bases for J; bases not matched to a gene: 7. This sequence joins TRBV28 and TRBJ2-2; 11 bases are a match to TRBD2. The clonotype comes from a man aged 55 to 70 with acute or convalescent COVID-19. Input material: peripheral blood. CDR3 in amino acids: CASRLAGGRIGELFF. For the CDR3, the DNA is TGTGCCAGCAGGCTAGCGGGAGGAAGGATCGGGGAGCTGTTTTTT.